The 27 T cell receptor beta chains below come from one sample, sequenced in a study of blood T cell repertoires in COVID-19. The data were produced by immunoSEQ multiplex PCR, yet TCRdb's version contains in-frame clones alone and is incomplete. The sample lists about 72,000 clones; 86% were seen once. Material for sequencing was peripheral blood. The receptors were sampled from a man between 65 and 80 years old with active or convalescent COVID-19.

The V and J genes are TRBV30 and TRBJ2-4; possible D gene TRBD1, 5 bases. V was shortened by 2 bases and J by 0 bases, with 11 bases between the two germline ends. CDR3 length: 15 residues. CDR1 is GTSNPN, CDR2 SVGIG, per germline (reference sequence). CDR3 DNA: TGTGCCTGGAGTCCTAAGCAGGGAGCCAAAAACATTCAGTACTTC. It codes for CAWSPKQGAKNIQYF.

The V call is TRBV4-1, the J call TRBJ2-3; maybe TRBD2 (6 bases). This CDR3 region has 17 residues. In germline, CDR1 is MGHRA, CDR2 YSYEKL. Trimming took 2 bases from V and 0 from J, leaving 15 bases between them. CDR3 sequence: CASSQKGAGTSTDTQYF. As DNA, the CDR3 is TGCGCCAGCAGCCAAAAAGGGGCGGGAACTAGCACAGATACGCAGTATTTT.

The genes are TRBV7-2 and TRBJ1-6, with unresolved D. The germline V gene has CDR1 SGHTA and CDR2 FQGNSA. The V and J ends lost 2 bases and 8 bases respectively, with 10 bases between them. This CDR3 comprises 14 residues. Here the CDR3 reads CASSLNSIDSPLHF. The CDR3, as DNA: TGTGCCAGCAGCTTAAATTCCATTGATTCACCCCTCCACTTT.

CDR3 coding DNA: TGTGCCAGTAGATCCCTAGCGGCAGCGAAAGGGGCCAACGTCCTGACTTTC. It is translated as CASRSLAAAKGANVLTF. The V and J genes are TRBV19 and TRBJ2-6; 7 nucleotides align to TRBD2. Losses at the gene ends were 6 bases for V and 4 bases for J; bases not matched to a gene: 12. The germline V gene encodes CDR1 LNHDA and CDR2 SQIVND (reference sequence). The CDR3 has 17 residues.

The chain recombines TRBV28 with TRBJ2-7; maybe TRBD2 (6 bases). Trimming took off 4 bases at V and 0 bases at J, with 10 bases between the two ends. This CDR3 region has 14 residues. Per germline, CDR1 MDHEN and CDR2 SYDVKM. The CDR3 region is CASSSSGYSYEQYF. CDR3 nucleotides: TGTGCCAGCAGTTCAAGCGGGTACTCCTACGAGCAGTACTTC.

In DNA, the CDR3 is TGTGCCAGCAGCTTAGGCTCGCGGGGAGGGAATGAGCAGTTCTTC. Protein product: CASSLGSRGGNEQFF. The rearrangement uses TRBV11-2 and TRBJ2-1; 7 positions agree with TRBD2. CDR1 and CDR2 (germline): SGHAT, FQNNGV. This CDR3 region has 15 residues. The J segment lost 7 bases and the V segment lost 1 base, leaving 7 bases of the junction unmatched.

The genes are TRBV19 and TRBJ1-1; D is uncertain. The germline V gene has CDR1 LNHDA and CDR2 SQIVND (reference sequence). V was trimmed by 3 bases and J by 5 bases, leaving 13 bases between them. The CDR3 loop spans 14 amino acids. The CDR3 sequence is CASSIFPGQTEAFF. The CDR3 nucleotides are TGTGCCAGTAGTATTTTTCCAGGCCAGACTGAAGCTTTCTTT.

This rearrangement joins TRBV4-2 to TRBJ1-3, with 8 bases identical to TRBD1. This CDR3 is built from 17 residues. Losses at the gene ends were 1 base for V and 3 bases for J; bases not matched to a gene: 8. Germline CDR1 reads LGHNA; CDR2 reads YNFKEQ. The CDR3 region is CASSQVGGQEYGNTIYF. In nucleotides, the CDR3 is TGTGCCAGCAGCCAAGTGGGGGGACAGGAGTATGGAAACACCATATATTTT.

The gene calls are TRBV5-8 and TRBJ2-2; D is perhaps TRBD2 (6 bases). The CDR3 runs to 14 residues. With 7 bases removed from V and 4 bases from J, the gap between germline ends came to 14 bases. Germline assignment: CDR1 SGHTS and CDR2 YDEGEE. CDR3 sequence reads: CASRSRGLTGELFF. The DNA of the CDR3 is TGTGCCAGCCGCTCGCGGGGTCTCACCGGGGAGCTGTTTTTT. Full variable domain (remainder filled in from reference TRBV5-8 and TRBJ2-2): EAGVTQSPTHLIKTRGQQATLRCSPISGHTSVYWYQQALGLGLQFLLWYDEGEERNRGNFPPRFSGRQFPNYSSELNVNALELEDSALYLCASRSRGLTGELFFGEGSRLTVL.

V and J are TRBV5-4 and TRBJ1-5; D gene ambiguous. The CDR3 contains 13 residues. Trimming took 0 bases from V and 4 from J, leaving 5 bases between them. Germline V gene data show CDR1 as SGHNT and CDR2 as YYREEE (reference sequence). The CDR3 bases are TGTGCCAGCAGCTTGGATCCAAATCAGCCCCAGCATTTT. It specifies CASSLDPNQPQHF.

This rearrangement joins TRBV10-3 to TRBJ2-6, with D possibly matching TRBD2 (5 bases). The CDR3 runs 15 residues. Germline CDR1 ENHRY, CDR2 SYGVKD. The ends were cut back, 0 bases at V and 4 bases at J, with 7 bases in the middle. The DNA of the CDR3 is TGTGCCATCAGTGAGTCCGGGGTCGGGGCCAACGTCCTGACTTTC. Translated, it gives CAISESGVGANVLTF.

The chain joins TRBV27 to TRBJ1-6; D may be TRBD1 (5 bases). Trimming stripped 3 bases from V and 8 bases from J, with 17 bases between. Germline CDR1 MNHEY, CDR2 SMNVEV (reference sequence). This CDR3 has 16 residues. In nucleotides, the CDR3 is TGTGCCAGCAGTTTTGGGACGGCTTGGGGGGATTCACCCCTCCACTTT. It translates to CASSFGTAWGDSPLHF.

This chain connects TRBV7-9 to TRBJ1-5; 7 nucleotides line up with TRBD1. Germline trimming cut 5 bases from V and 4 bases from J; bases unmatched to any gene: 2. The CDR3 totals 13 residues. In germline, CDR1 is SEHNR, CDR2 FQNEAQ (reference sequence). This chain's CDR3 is CASSRTGNQPQHF. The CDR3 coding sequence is TGTGCCAGCAGCCGGACAGGTAATCAGCCCCAGCATTTT.

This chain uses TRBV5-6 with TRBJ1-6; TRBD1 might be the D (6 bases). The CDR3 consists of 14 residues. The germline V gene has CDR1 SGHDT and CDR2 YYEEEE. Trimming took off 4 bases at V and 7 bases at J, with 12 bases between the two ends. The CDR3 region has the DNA TGTGCCAGCAGCCAGGGACATGTGAATTCACCCCTCCACTTT. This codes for CASSQGHVNSPLHF.

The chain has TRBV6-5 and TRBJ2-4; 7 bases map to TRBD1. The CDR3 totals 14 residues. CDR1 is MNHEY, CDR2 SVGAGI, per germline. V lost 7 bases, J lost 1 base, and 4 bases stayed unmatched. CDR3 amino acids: CASTPDRAKNIQYF. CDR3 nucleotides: TGTGCCAGCACCCCGGACAGGGCCAAAAACATTCAGTACTTC.

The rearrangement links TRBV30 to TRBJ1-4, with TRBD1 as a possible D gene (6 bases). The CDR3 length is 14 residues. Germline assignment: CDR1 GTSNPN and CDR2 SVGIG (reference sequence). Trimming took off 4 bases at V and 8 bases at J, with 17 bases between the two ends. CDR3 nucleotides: TGTGCCTGGACGCCGGGACAAGGGAGAGAAAAACTGTTTTTT. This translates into CAWTPGQGREKLFF.

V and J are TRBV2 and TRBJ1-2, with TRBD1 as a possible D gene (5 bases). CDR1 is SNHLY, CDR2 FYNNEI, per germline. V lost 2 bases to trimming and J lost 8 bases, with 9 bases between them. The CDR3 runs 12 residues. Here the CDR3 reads CASSEQGGGYTF. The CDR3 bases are TGTGCCAGCAGTGAACAGGGTGGCGGCTACACCTTC.

DNA for the CDR3: TGTGCCAGCAGCCACCGCCAGGGTAACACCGGGGAGCTGTTTTTT. Translated, it gives CASSHRQGNTGELFF. The chain employs TRBV3-1 (or the pseudogene TRBV3-2) and TRBJ2-2; a possible D gene is TRBD1 (5 bases). The CDR3 covers 15 residues. The ends were cut back, 3 bases at V and 2 bases at J, with 10 bases in the middle. Germline V gene lookup returns CDR1 LGHDT and CDR2 YNNKEL (reference sequence).

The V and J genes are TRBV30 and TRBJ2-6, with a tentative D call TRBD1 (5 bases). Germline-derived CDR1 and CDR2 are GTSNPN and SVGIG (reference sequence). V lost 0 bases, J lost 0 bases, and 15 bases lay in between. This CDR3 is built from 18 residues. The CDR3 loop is CAWSVTGNFNSGANVLTF. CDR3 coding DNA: TGTGCCTGGAGTGTAACAGGAAATTTCAACTCTGGGGCCAACGTCCTGACTTTC.

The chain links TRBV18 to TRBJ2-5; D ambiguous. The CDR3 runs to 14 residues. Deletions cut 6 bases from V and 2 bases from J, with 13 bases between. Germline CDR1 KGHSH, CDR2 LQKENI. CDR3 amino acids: CASSPTGSQETQYF. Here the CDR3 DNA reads TGTGCCAGCTCCCCTACCGGGTCACAAGAGACCCAGTACTTC. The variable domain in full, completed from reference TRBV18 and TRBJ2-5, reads NAGVMQNPRHLVRRRGQEARLRCSPMKGHSHVYWYRQLPEEGLKFMVYLQKENIIDESGMPKERFSAEFPKEGPSILRIQQVVRGDSAAYFCASSPTGSQETQYFGPGTRLLVL.

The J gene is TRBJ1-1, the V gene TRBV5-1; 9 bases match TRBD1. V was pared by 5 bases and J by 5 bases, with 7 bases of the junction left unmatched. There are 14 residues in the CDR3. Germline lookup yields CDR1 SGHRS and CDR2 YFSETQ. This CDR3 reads CASRFTDRGTEAFF. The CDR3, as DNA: TGCGCCAGCAGATTTACCGACAGGGGGACTGAAGCTTTCTTT.

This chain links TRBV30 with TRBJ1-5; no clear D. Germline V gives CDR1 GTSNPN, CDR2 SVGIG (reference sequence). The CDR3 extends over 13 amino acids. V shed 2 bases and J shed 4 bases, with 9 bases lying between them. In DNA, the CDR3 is TGTGCCTGGAGTTTAACGGAGAATCAGCCCCAGCATTTT. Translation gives CAWSLTENQPQHF.

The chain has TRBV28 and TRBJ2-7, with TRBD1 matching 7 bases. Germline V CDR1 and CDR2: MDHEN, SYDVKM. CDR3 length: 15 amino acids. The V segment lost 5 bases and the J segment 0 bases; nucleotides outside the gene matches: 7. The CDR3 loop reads CASSPPTGNSYEQYF. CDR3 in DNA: TGTGCCAGCAGTCCTCCGACAGGGAACTCCTACGAGCAGTACTTC.

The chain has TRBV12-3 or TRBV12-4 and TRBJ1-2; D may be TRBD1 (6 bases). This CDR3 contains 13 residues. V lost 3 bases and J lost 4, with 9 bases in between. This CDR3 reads CASSLWDTYGYTF. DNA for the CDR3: TGTGCCAGCAGTTTGTGGGACACCTATGGCTACACCTTC.

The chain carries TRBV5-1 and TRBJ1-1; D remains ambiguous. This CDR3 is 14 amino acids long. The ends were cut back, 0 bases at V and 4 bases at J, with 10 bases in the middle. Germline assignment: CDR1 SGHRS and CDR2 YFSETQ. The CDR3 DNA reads TGCGCCAGCAGCTTGGGGGTTCGGGGCACTGAAGCTTTCTTT. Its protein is CASSLGVRGTEAFF.

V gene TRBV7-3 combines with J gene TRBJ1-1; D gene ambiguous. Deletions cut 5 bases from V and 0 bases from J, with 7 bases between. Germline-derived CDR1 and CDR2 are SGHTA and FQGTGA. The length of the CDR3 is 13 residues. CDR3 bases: TGTGCCAGCAGCATACAAATGAACACTGAAGCTTTCTTT. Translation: CASSIQMNTEAFF. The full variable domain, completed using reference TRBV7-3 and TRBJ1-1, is GAGVSQTPSNKVTEKGKYVELRCDPISGHTALYWYRQSLGQGPEFLIYFQGTGAADDSGLPNDRFFAVRPEGSVSTLKIQRTERGDSAVYLCASSIQMNTEAFFGQGTRLTVV.

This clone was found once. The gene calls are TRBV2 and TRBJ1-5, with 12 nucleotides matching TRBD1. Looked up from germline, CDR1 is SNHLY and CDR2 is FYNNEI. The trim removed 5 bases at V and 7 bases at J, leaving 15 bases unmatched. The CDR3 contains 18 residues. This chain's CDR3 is CASSTTKRGQGAGQPQHF. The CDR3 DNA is TGTGCCAGCAGTACAACGAAAAGGGGACAGGGGGCCGGGCAGCCCCAGCATTTT.